Following are 21 T cell receptor beta chains from one sample sequenced in a study of metastatic and nonmetastatic thyroid tumors. Each patient went into thyroid surgery without having received any treatment. TCRdb reanalyzed the PCR reads via MiXCR. The sample lists fewer than 45,000 clones, around 20% seen once, with roughly a sixth in the top ten. Sequenced sample: blood. These receptors were obtained from a female donor with papillary thyroid cancer or a benign thyroid nodule (not recorded which). Some clones in this sample may be carry-over from other donors' samples.

Worth noting for this clone: This may arise from a read error, as a much more abundant clone is one base away. This chain joins TRBV4-1 and TRBJ2-3; no firm D call. The germline V gene encodes CDR1 MGHRA and CDR2 YSYEKL. The germline V and J ends were trimmed by 2 bases and 2 bases, with 11 bases remaining between them. The CDR3 totals 15 residues. The CDR3 region is CASSQMYSITDTQYF. CDR3 coding DNA: TGCGCCAGCAGCCAAATGTACTCTATCACAGATACGCAGTATTTT.

The chain employs TRBV6-1 and TRBJ2-3; no clear D. The germline CDR1 and CDR2 sequences are MNHNS and SASEGT. The CDR3 covers 14 residues. Trimming cost V 1 base and J 2 bases, with 7 bases left between them. Here the CDR3 DNA reads TGTGCCAGCAGTGAAGGAGGAAACACAGATACGCAGTATTTT. Protein: CASSEGGNTDTQYF.

This clone rates as medium-sized. The V call is TRBV28, the J call TRBJ2-7; 10 bases agree with TRBD1. The trim removed 8 bases at V and 3 bases at J, leaving 1 base unmatched. Germline V gene lookup returns CDR1 MDHEN and CDR2 SYDVKM. The CDR3 consists of 12 residues. The DNA for the CDR3 is TGTGCCAGCGGGGACAGGGGCTACGAGCAGTACTTC. Amino acid sequence: CASGDRGYEQYF.

The sample holds a few counts of this clone. The V and J genes are TRBV11-2 and TRBJ1-5, with D tentatively TRBD1 (6 bases). With 9 bases removed from V and 8 bases from J, the gap between germline ends came to 17 bases. Germline values: CDR1 SGHAT, CDR2 FQNNGV. This CDR3 contains 13 residues. CDR3: CARSPTGIEPQHF. As DNA, the CDR3 is TGTGCCAGATCGCCGACAGGAATTGAGCCCCAGCATTTT.

The chain combines TRBV9 with TRBJ1-1; 10 bases map to TRBD1. Trimming at V came to 3 bases and at J to 4 bases, leaving 6 bases not matched to a gene. The CDR3 extends over 15 amino acids. Germline CDR1 SGDLS, CDR2 YYNGEE. The CDR3 reads CASSGGQGMGTEAFF. The CDR3 DNA is TGTGCCAGCAGCGGGGGACAGGGGATGGGCACTGAAGCTTTCTTT.

On this clone: This may be a read error, as it is one base from a much larger clone. Within the sample, other DNA sequences also encode this same CDR3. This sequence joins TRBV7-9 and TRBJ2-5, with TRBD1 identical over 9 bases. The CDR3 consists of 15 residues. V was pared by 5 bases and J by 7 bases, with 11 bases of the junction left unmatched. Germline values: CDR1 SEHNR, CDR2 FQNEAQ (reference sequence). Here the CDR3 reads CASSRAGTGRPTQYF. The CDR3 nucleotides are TGTGCCAGCAGCAGAGCCGGGACAGGGAGACCGACCCAGTACTTC.

About this clone itself: One base away lies a much larger clone, so this may be a sequencing read error. The V and J genes are TRBV5-1 and TRBJ1-1; D gene ambiguous. The CDR3 totals 15 residues. Germline V lookup: CDR1 SGHRS, CDR2 YFSETQ. DNA of the CDR3: TGCGCCAGCAGCTTGGTTCAGGTTTCGAACACTGAAGCTTCCTTT. Translating it yields CASSLVQVSNTEASF.

The J gene is TRBJ2-3, the V gene TRBV19, with D maybe TRBD2 (5 bases). The CDR3 length is 16 residues. Trimming removed 3 bases at V and 4 bases at J, with 17 bases between. The V gene's germline CDR1 is LNHDA and CDR2 SQIVND (reference sequence). The CDR3 nucleotides read TGTGCCAGTAGTATCGCGGGCGTGAGTATGGCAGATACGCAGTATTTT. This sequence encodes CASSIAGVSMADTQYF.

As concerns this clone: An end of the junction does not agree with germline; a read error may underlie this. V usage is TRBV28 and J usage is TRBJ2-7; no definite D call. The CDR3 has 12 amino acids. Looked up from germline, CDR1 is MDHEN and CDR2 is SYDVKM. The CDR3 reads CASSPPGYEQYF. Here the CDR3 DNA reads TGCGCCAGCTCCCCCCCTGGTTACGAGCAGTACTTC.

The rearrangement links TRBV11-2 to TRBJ1-1, with D maybe TRBD1 (6 bases). Trimming removed 5 bases from V and 4 bases from J, with 14 bases in between. Germline V lookup: CDR1 SGHAT, CDR2 FQNNGV. This CDR3 is built from 14 residues. The CDR3 region has the DNA TGTGCCAGCAGCCCGACTGAGGGGGGCACTGAAGCTTTCTTT. This sequence encodes CASSPTEGGTEAFF.

This clone was recorded a few times. The junction shows a germline mismatch at one end, possibly a read error. The genes are TRBV6-1 and TRBJ2-1; TRBD1 matches at 9 bases. Looked up from germline, CDR1 is MNHNS and CDR2 is SASEGT. CDR3 length: 15 amino acids. The CDR3 sequence is CAISPGGTGSNEQFF. CDR3 nucleotide sequence: TGTGCCATCAGTCCCGGGGGGACAGGGAGCAATGAGCAGTTCTTC.

This clone was seen many times. The CDR3 region has the DNA TGTGCCAGCAGTGGGGTCGGGACTAGCTACGAGCAGTACTTC. This encodes CASSGVGTSYEQYF. J is TRBJ2-7 and V is TRBV2; 8 positions match TRBD2. The germline gives CDR1 SNHLY, CDR2 FYNNEI. The CDR3 spans 14 residues. Germline trimming cut 4 bases from V and 3 bases from J; bases unmatched to any gene: 5.

This clone is classed as medium-sized. The chain recombines TRBV6-2 or TRBV6-3 with TRBJ2-1; the D is unclear. The CDR3 sequence is 15 residues long. The V end lost 2 bases, the J end lost 5 bases, and 13 bases lay between the germline ends. Germline V gives CDR1 MNHEY, CDR2 SVGEGT. The CDR3: CASSYVLSLNNEQFF. For the CDR3, the DNA is TGTGCCAGCAGTTACGTCCTTTCCCTTAACAATGAGCAGTTCTTC.

This clone was observed at least ten times. The chain couples TRBV2 to TRBJ1-6; 10 bases agree with TRBD1. V lost 6 bases to trimming and J lost 7 bases; unmatched junction nucleotides: 3. The germline V gene has CDR1 SNHLY and CDR2 FYNNEI. There are 14 residues in the CDR3. The CDR3 loop is CASRRDRGNSPLHF. DNA for the CDR3: TGTGCCAGCAGACGGGACAGGGGCAATTCACCCCTCCACTTT.

This clone was counted a few times. The V and J genes are TRBV12-3 or TRBV12-4 and TRBJ2-7, with D maybe TRBD1 (5 bases). Trimming removed 7 bases at V and 5 bases at J, with 18 bases between. The CDR3 covers 14 residues. The CDR3 bases are TGTGCCAGCATTCCTACCCGGTGGGGCCACGAGCAGTACTTC. Translation: CASIPTRWGHEQYF.

This sequence joins TRBV5-1 and TRBJ2-3; 11 nucleotides align to TRBD2. There are 14 residues in the CDR3. CDR1 and CDR2 from the germline V gene are SGHRS and YFSETQ. Trimming took 4 bases from V and 5 from J; bases not matched to a gene: 3. DNA of the CDR3: TGCGCCAGCAGCGCCGGGACTAGCGGAGATACGCAGTATTTT. This translates into CASSAGTSGDTQYF.

This clone was counted between two and nine times. Its ends do not fully match the called genes, so a read error is possible. The chain couples TRBV27 to TRBJ2-4; perhaps TRBD1 as D (6 bases). CDR1 is MNHEY and CDR2 is SMNVEV in the germline V gene (reference sequence). The CDR3 covers 15 residues. Written as DNA, the CDR3 is TGTGCCAACAGTCCAGATACAGGGATCAAAAACATTCAGTACTTC. It is translated as CANSPDTGIKNIQYF.

The V and J genes are TRBV20-1 and TRBJ2-3; D is possibly TRBD2 (6 bases). The CDR3 length is 12 residues. The V gene lost 6 bases and the J gene lost 6 bases, with 13 bases spanning the gap. Germline CDR1 DFQATT, CDR2 SNEGSKA (reference sequence). CDR3 sequence reads: CSAYHGGDTQYF. DNA for the CDR3: TGCAGTGCCTACCATGGGGGGGATACGCAGTATTTT.

This clone has ten or more counts. This chain joins TRBV11-2 and TRBJ1-1; 7 bases agree with TRBD1. V was clipped by 5 bases and J by 3 bases; unmatched bases: 9. Germline CDR1 is SGHAT and CDR2 is FQNNGV. The CDR3 is 15 amino acids. In DNA form, the CDR3 reads TGTGCCAGCAGCCGGGACAGAGTCTTGGACACTGAAGCTTTCTTT. It specifies CASSRDRVLDTEAFF. Variable domain in full (rest from reference TRBV11-2 and TRBJ1-1): EAGVAQSPRYKIIEKRQSVAFWCNPISGHATLYWYQQILGQGPKLLIQFQNNGVVDDSQLPKDRFSAERLKGVDSTLKIQPAKLEDSAVYLCASSRDRVLDTEAFFGQGTRLTVV.

This chain links TRBV20-1 with TRBJ2-5; 12 bases line up with TRBD2. This CDR3 spans 14 amino acids. V lost 6 bases and J lost 2; bases outside the gene matches: 4. Germline values: CDR1 DFQATT, CDR2 SNEGSKA (reference sequence). In DNA, the CDR3 is TGCAGTGCAAACCTAGCGGGAGGGCAAGAGACCCAGTACTTC. As protein: CSANLAGGQETQYF.

This clone was seen repeatedly, ten times or more. This rearrangement joins TRBV10-3 to TRBJ1-1; TRBD1 might be the D (6 bases). V was clipped by 0 bases and J by 4 bases, with 9 bases between them. This CDR3 has 14 residues. CDR1 is ENHRY and CDR2 is SYGVKD in the germline V gene. CDR3 protein: CAISESGGPTEAFF. The CDR3 coding sequence is TGTGCCATCAGTGAGTCGGGGGGGCCCACTGAAGCTTTCTTT.